This entry concerns a single TCR beta chain. Two negative PCRs, clearance, or symptom resolution characterized the recovered Cohort 3 donors. This sample was included in a study of blood T cell repertoires in COVID-19. Study in general: From the United States, Italy and Spain came samples of acute and convalescent COVID-19.

The repertoire was sequenced with immunoSEQ multiplex PCR; TCRdb's copy has only in-frame clones and lacks some. The sample includes 390,000 or so clones, roughly nine tenths of them seen just once. The CDR3 sequence is 15 residues long. Germline V CDR1 and CDR2: SGDLS, YYNGEE. V gave up 1 base and J gave up 2 bases; unmatched junction bases: 4. Sequenced sample: PBMCs or T cells enriched from blood (not recorded which). V and J are TRBV9 and TRBJ2-3, with 7 bases that match TRBD2. This sequence originates from a man younger than 35 who had recovered from COVID-19. CDR3 sequence reads: CASSVSGGNTDTQYF. CDR3 sequence (DNA): TGTGCCAGCAGCGTATCGGGGGGAAACACAGATACGCAGTATTTT.